One sample yielded the 7 T cell receptor beta chains listed below, sequenced in a study of blood T cell repertoires in COVID-19. Profiled with immunoSEQ multiplex PCR; TCRdb holds only in-frame clones, not every one. The sample records about 200,000 clones, 88% being singletons. The sequenced sample was peripheral blood. The receptors here all came from a woman aged 40 to 55 who had recovered from COVID-19.

This chain connects TRBV20-1 to TRBJ1-6; TRBD1 matches 9 bases. Germline loops: CDR1 DFQATT, CDR2 SNEGSKA (reference sequence). Trimming took 3 bases from V and 10 from J; bases not matched to a gene: 4. This CDR3 has 13 residues. In DNA form, the CDR3 reads TGCAGTGCTAGTCGGGACAGGGAGTCACCCCTCCACTTT. Protein: CSASRDRESPLHF.

The chain links TRBV18 to TRBJ2-2; 8 bases match TRBD1. J gave up 0 bases and V 5 bases, and 5 bases lay outside the gene matches. CDR3 length: 16 residues. The germline gives CDR1 KGHSH, CDR2 LQKENI. As DNA, the CDR3 is TGTGCCAGCTCAGGGGTGACAGGGGCGAACACCGGGGAGCTGTTTTTT. Translation gives CASSGVTGANTGELFF.

The chain's CDR3 is CASSLRAVSTDTQYF. CDR3 sequence (DNA): TGTGCCAGCAGCTTACGAGCGGTTAGCACAGATACGCAGTATTTT. This chain joins TRBV7-9 and TRBJ2-3; tentatively, D is TRBD2 (5 bases). Germline CDR1 reads SEHNR; CDR2 reads FQNEAQ (reference sequence). CDR3 length: 15 residues. V lost 2 bases and J 0 bases, leaving 9 bases between the germline ends.

The chain's CDR3 is CASSGTGGASPNQPQHF. In nucleotides, the CDR3 is TGTGCCAGCAGTGGGACAGGGGGAGCGTCCCCAAATCAGCCCCAGCATTTT. The J gene is TRBJ1-5, the V gene TRBV2, with 10 bases aligning to TRBD1. With V trimmed by 4 bases and J by 4 bases, 10 bases remained unmatched. Germline V gene lookup returns CDR1 SNHLY and CDR2 FYNNEI. The CDR3 extends over 17 amino acids. Supplemented by reference TRBV2 and TRBJ1-5, the full variable domain reads EPEVTQTPSHQVTQMGQEVILRCVPISNHLYFYWYRQILGQKVEFLVSFYNNEISEKSEIFDDQFSVERPDGSNFTLKIRSTKLEDSAMYFCASSGTGGASPNQPQHFGDGTRLSIL.

J is TRBJ1-1 and V is TRBV19, with D hard to call. Germline V lookup: CDR1 LNHDA, CDR2 SQIVND (reference sequence). This CDR3 comprises 14 residues. V lost 4 bases to trimming and J lost 3 bases, with 12 bases between them. The CDR3 here is CASSTWGGDTEAFF. For the CDR3, the DNA is TGTGCCAGTAGTACGTGGGGAGGAGACACTGAAGCTTTCTTT.

V usage is TRBV10-3 and J usage is TRBJ2-7, with D possibly matching TRBD1 (6 bases). From germline, CDR1 is ENHRY and CDR2 SYGVKD. The CDR3 is 14 amino acids. Trimming left V 11 bases short and J 4 bases short, with 21 bases between. CDR3 loop: CAQNEGGRGYEQYF. CDR3 DNA: TGTGCCCAGAACGAAGGGGGTAGGGGATACGAGCAGTACTTC.

The chain is built from TRBV27 and TRBJ2-7; weak D call: TRBD2 (6 bases). V was shortened by 2 bases and J by 2 bases, with 16 bases between the two germline ends. CDR3 length equals 16 residues. Germline-derived CDR1 and CDR2 are MNHEY and SMNVEV (reference sequence). The CDR3 is CASSLEWAGFTYEQYF. CDR3 coding DNA: TGTGCCAGCAGTTTAGAATGGGCGGGGTTTACCTACGAGCAGTACTTC.